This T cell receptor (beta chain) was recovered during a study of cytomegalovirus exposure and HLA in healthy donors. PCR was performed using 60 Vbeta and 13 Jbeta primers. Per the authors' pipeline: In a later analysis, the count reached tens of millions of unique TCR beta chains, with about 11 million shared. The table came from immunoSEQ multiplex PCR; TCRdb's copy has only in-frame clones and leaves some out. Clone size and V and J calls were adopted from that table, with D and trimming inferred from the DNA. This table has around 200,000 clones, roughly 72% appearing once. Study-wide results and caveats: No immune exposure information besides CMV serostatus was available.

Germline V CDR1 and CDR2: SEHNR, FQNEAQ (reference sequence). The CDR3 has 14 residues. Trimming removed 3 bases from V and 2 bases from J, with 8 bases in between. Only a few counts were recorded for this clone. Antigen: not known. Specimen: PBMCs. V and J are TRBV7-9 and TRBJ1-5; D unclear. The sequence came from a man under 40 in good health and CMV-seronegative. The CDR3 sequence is CASSFDRGNQPQHF. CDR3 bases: TGTGCCAGCAGCTTTGATAGAGGCAATCAGCCCCAGCATTTT.